This entry features one T cell receptor (beta chain) sequence. As yet, its antigen is unknown. This may be a read error: a much more frequent sequence differs by one nucleotide. This sample is part of a study of blood T cells in healthy people across ages. Study results and limitations: Per million T cells, the diversity of TCR beta decreased roughly linearly as age advanced. Higher naive T cell percentage went strongly together with higher TCR beta diversity.

The V end was cut by 11 bases, the J end by 5 bases, with 17 bases between. This CDR3 comprises 13 residues. Per the germline V gene, CDR1 is MNHEY and CDR2 is SVGAGI. Isolated per sample were at least 7 million PBMCs. Primers used in a second PCR of about 6 to 12 cycles were a sample-barcoded 5' primer and a J-beta primer mix. TCRdb redid the calling of the 5' RACE reads with MiXCR, one entry per CDR3 protein. Among 540,000 or so distinct CDR3 sequences listed, around half were seen once. The chain joins TRBV6-5 to TRBJ2-3; no clear D. This TCR came from a man at least 80 years old in good health. The sequenced sample consisted of blood. The CDR3 DNA follows: TGTGCCGGCATGATGGGCCGCGGAGATACGCAGTATTTT. Its translation is CAGMMGRGDTQYF.